This TCR beta chain was profiled in a study of T cells in Graves' hyperthyroidism and ophthalmopathy. Germline values: CDR1 KGHDR, CDR2 SFDVKD. The CDR3 has 17 residues. Trimming cost V 5 bases and J 0 bases; bases outside gene matches: 7. Notes on the study in general: In the analysis, a 13 V-J model separated ophthalmopathy from stable hyperthyroidism. Prediction of ophthalmopathy progression came a median approximately 7 months pre-onset.

Using RNA transcripts as the source, TCR beta CDR3 regions were amplified. A first-round RT-PCR of the TCR CDR3 used the HTBI primer set. MiXCR, run by TCRdb on the multiplex PCR reads, gives a single entry per CDR3 protein. Among hundreds of thousands of distinct CDR3 sequences listed, about 15% were seen once. Subjects aged 18 to 65 presented with newly diagnosed hyperthyroidism of less than 2 months' duration. Diagnosis relied on clinical symptoms, serum thyroxine and TRAb, thyroid ultrasound and orbital computed tomography. This clonotype has only a few counts. The antigen is undetermined. The receptor's source is a woman between 25 and 40 years old with Graves' hyperthyroidism. The chain is built from TRBV24-1 and TRBJ2-1, with TRBD1 identical over 9 bases. The sequenced sample was blood. The CDR3 protein is CATSGHRGLSSYNEQFF. In DNA, the CDR3 is TGTGCCACCAGTGGCCACAGGGGGCTAAGCTCCTACAATGAGCAGTTCTTC.